The 7 T cell receptor beta chains presented below share a single source sample, sequenced in a study of shared clonotypes between healthy human individuals. Method: immunoSEQ multiplex PCR; TCRdb's copy keeps in-frame clones and lacks some. The table records 2,500,000 or so clones, more than 80% of them present only once. Source material: naive CD4+ T cells sorted from blood. Stated subset: CD45RA+ positively selected. All receptors derive from a man between 18 and 29 years old in good health.

The rearrangement uses TRBV5-1 and TRBJ2-7; D might be TRBD2 (5 bases). Trimming left V 3 bases short and J 2 bases short, with 12 bases between. Germline V gives CDR1 SGHRS, CDR2 YFSETQ. CDR3 length: 14 amino acids. The CDR3 is CASSSRGRAYEQYF. In DNA form, the CDR3 reads TGCGCCAGCAGCTCTCGGGGAAGGGCCTACGAGCAGTACTTC.

About this clone itself: Other DNA sequences within the sample encode an identical CDR3. This rearrangement joins TRBV5-1 to TRBJ2-5; 10 bases line up with TRBD2. V lost 4 bases, J lost 2 bases, and 5 bases stayed unmatched. This CDR3 has 15 residues. In germline, CDR1 is SGHRS, CDR2 YFSETQ. CDR3 bases: TGCGCCAGCAGCCTCTTGACTAGCGGGCAAGAGACCCAGTACTTC. This encodes CASSLLTSGQETQYF.

This chain links TRBV7-7 with TRBJ2-2; D tentatively fits TRBD1 or TRBD2 (6 bases each). Germline CDR1 is SSHAT and CDR2 is FNYEAQ (reference sequence). CDR3 length: 12 residues. In DNA form, the CDR3 reads TGTGCTAGTGGAGGGGGCACCGGGGAGCTGTTTTTT. Amino acids: CASGGGTGELFF.

The chain recombines TRBV6-5 with TRBJ2-7, with 8 bases lining up with TRBD2. The CDR3 runs 14 residues. The germline V gene encodes CDR1 MNHEY and CDR2 SVGAGI. V was pared by 5 bases and J by 6 bases, with 9 bases of the junction left unmatched. This CDR3 is CASSLTAGVGEQYF. In nucleotides, the CDR3 is TGTGCCAGCAGTCTGACAGCGGGGGTGGGCGAGCAGTACTTC.

This chain connects TRBV5-1 to TRBJ1-2; 9 nucleotides align to TRBD1. Losses at the gene ends were 5 bases for V and 6 bases for J; bases not matched to a gene: 11. Germline V gene lookup returns CDR1 SGHRS and CDR2 YFSETQ. This CDR3 is 15 amino acids long. This CDR3 reads CASSSRYRGLDGYTF. CDR3 nucleotide sequence: TGCGCCAGCAGTTCGAGATACAGGGGGCTGGATGGCTACACCTTC.

This clone was recorded only once. V usage is TRBV6-6 and J usage is TRBJ1-3; no reliable D call. The CDR3 consists of 15 residues. Germline values: CDR1 MNHNY, CDR2 SVGAGI (reference sequence). Trimming took off 5 bases at V and 0 bases at J, with 11 bases between the two ends. CDR3 protein: CASSQEGSSGNTIYF. The CDR3 DNA follows: TGTGCCAGCAGTCAAGAGGGAAGCTCTGGAAACACCATATATTTT.

This clone was seen a single time. The V call is TRBV2, the J call TRBJ2-1, with unresolved D. The V end lost 7 bases, the J end lost 5 bases, and 12 bases lay between the germline ends. This CDR3 has 13 amino acids. Germline-derived CDR1 and CDR2 are SNHLY and FYNNEI. In DNA, the CDR3 is TGTGCCAGCACCCGGGTAAGAGACAATGAGCAGTTCTTC. Translation gives CASTRVRDNEQFF.